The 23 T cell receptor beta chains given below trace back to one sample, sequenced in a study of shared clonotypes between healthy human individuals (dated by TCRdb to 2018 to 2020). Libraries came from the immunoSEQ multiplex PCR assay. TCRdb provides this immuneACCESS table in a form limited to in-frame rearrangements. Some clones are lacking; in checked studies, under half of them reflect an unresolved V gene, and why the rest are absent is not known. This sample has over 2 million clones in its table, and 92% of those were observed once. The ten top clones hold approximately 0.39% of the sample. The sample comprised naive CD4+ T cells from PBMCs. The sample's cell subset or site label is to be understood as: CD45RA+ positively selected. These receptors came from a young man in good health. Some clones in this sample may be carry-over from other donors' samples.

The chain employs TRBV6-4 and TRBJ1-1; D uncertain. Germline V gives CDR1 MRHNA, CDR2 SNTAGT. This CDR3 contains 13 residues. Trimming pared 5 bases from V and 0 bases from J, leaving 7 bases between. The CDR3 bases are TGTGCCAGCAGTAAGAGCTTGAACACTGAAGCTTTCTTT. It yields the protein CASSKSLNTEAFF.

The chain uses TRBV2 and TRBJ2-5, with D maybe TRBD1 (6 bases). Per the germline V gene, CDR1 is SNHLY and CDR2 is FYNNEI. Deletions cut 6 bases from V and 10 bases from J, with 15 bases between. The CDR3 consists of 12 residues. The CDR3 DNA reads TGTGCCAGCAGCGCCCATAGGGGGAGCCAGTACTTC. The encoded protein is CASSAHRGSQYF.

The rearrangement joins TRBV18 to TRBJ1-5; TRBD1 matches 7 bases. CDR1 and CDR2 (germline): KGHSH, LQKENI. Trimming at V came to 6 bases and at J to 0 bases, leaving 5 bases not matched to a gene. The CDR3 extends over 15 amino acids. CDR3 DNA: TGTGCCAGCTCCCCGACAGGGATTAGCAATCAGCCCCAGCATTTT. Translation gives CASSPTGISNQPQHF. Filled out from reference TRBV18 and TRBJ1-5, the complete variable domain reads NAGVMQNPRHLVRRRGQEARLRCSPMKGHSHVYWYRQLPEEGLKFMVYLQKENIIDESGMPKERFSAEFPKEGPSILRIQQVVRGDSAAYFCASSPTGISNQPQHFGDGTRLSIL.

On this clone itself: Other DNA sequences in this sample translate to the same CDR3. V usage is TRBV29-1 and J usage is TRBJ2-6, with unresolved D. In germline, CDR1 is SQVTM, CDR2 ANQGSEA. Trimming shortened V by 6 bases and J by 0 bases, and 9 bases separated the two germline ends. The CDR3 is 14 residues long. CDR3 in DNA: TGCAGCGTCGCGGTGAACTCTGGGGCCAACGTCCTGACTTTC. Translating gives CSVAVNSGANVLTF.

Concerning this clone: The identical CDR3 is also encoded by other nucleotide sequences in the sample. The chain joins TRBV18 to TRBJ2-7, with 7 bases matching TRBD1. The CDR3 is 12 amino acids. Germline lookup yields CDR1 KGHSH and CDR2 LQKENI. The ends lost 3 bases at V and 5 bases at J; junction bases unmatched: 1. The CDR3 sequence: CASSPDRDEQYF. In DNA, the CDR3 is TGTGCCAGCTCACCTGACAGGGACGAGCAGTACTTC.

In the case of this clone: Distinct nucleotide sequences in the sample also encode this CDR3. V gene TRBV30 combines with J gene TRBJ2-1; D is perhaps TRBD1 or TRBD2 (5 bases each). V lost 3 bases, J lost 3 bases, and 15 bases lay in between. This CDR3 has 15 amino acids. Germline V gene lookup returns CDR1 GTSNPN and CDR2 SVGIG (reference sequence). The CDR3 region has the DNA TGTGCCTGGAGCCCGGGGCAGGGAGTCTACAATGAGCAGTTCTTC. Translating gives CAWSPGQGVYNEQFF.

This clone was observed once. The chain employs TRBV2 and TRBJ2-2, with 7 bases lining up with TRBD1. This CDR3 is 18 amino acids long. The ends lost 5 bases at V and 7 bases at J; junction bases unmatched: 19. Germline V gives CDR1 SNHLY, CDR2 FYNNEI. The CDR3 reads CASSRRGRGQNLVGELFF. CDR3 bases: TGTGCCAGCAGTCGGAGAGGAAGGGGACAGAACCTGGTCGGGGAGCTGTTTTTT. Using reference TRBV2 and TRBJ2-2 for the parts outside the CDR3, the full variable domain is EPEVTQTPSHQVTQMGQEVILRCVPISNHLYFYWYRQILGQKVEFLVSFYNNEISEKSEIFDDQFSVERPDGSNFTLKIRSTKLEDSAMYFCASSRRGRGQNLVGELFFGEGSRLTVL.

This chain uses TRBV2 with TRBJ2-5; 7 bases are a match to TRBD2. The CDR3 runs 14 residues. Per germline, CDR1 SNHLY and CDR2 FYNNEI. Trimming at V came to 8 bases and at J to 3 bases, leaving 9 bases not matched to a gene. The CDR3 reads CASRTRARKETQYF. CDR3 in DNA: TGTGCCAGCCGGACTAGGGCGAGGAAAGAGACCCAGTACTTC. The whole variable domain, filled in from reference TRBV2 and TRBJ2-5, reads EPEVTQTPSHQVTQMGQEVILRCVPISNHLYFYWYRQILGQKVEFLVSFYNNEISEKSEIFDDQFSVERPDGSNFTLKIRSTKLEDSAMYFCASRTRARKETQYFGPGTRLLVL.

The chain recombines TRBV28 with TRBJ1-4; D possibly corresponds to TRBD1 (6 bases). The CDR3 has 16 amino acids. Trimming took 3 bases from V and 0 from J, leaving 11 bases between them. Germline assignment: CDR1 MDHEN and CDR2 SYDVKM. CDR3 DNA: TGTGCCAGCAGTTTCGCCCCAGGGGCAACTAATGAAAAACTGTTTTTT. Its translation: CASSFAPGATNEKLFF.

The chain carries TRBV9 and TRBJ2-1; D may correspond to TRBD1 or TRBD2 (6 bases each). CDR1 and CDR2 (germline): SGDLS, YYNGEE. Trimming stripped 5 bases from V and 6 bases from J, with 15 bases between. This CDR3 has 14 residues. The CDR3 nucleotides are TGTGCCAGCAGTTCCCCAGGAGGGGGCAATGAGCAGTTCTTC. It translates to CASSSPGGGNEQFF.

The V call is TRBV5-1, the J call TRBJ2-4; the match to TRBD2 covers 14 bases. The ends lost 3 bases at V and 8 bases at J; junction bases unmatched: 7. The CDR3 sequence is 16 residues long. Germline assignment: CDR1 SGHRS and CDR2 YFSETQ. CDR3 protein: CASSYSGLAGEDIQYF. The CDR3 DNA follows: TGCGCCAGCAGCTACTCGGGACTAGCGGGGGAGGACATTCAGTACTTC.

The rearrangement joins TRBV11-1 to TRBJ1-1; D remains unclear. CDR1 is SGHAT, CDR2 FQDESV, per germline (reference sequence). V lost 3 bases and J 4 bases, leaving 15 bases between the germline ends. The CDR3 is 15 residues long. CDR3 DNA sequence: TGTGCCAGCAGCTTCGAAGTCGGTTGGGGCACTGAAGCTTTCTTT. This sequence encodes CASSFEVGWGTEAFF.

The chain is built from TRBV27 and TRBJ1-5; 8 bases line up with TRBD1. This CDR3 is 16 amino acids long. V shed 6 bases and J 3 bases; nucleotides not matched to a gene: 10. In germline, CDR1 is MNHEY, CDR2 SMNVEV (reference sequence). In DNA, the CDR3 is TGTGCCAGCAGGGGGACAGGAAGAGGGTACAATCAGCCCCAGCATTTT. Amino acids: CASRGTGRGYNQPQHF.

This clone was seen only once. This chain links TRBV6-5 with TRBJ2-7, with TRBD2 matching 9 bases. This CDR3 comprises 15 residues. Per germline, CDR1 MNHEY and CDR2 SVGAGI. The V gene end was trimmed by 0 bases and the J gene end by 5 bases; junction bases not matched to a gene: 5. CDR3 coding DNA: TGTGCCAGCAGTTACTCTAGCGGGAGTTTCGACGAGCAGTACTTC. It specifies CASSYSSGSFDEQYF.

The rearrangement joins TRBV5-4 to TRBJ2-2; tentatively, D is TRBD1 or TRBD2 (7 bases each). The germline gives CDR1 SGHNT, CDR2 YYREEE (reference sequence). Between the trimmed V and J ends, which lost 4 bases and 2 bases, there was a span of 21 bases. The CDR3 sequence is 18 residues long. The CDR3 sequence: CASSGPGGVAPNTGELFF. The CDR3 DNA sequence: TGTGCCAGCAGCGGGCCAGGGGGGGTCGCACCCAACACCGGGGAGCTGTTTTTT.

CDR3: CASSLAVGRANYEQYF. The CDR3 region has the DNA TGTGCCAGCAGCTTGGCCGTCGGCAGAGCCAACTACGAGCAGTACTTC. The V and J genes are TRBV5-6 and TRBJ2-7, with D unresolved. This CDR3 comprises 16 residues. Germline-derived CDR1 and CDR2 are SGHDT and YYEEEE. The V gene lost 0 bases and the J gene lost 3 bases, with 16 bases spanning the gap.

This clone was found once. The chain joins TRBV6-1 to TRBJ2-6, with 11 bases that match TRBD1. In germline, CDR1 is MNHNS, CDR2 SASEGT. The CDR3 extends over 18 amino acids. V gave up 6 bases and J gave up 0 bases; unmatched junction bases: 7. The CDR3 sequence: CASSEWDRGTSGANVLTF. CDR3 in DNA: TGTGCCAGCAGCGAATGGGACAGGGGGACCTCTGGGGCCAACGTCCTGACTTTC.

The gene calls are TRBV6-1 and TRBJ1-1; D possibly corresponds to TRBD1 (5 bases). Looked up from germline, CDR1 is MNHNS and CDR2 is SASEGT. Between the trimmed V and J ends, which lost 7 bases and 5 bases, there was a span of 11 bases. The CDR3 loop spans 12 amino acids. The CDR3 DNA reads TGTGCCAGCACCCAGGGAGGTACTGAAGCTTTCTTT. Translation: CASTQGGTEAFF.

CDR3 protein: CASRRTGESYEQYF. The CDR3 bases are TGCGCCAGCAGACGGACAGGTGAATCCTACGAGCAGTACTTC. This chain connects TRBV5-1 to TRBJ2-7, with 7 bases fitting TRBD1. Trimming removed 5 bases from V and 1 base from J; junction bases left unmatched: 6. From germline, CDR1 is SGHRS and CDR2 YFSETQ. This CDR3 region has 14 residues.

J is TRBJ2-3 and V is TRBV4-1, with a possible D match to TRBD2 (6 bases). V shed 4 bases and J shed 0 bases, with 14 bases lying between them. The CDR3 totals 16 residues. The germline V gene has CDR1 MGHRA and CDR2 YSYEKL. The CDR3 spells CASSRPAGSSTDTQYF. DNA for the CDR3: TGCGCCAGCAGCCGGCCTGCGGGGTCTAGCACAGATACGCAGTATTTT.

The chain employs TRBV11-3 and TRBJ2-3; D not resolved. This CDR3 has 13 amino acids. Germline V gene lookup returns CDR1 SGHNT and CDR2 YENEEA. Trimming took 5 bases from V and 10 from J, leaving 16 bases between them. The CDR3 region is CASSKSPRRPQYF. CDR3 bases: TGTGCCAGCAGCAAATCTCCCCGTCGTCCGCAGTATTTT.

In nucleotides, the CDR3 is TGTGCCAGCAGTGGTGGGTTCGCGGAATACTATGGCTACACCTTC. Translating gives CASSGGFAEYYGYTF. The rearrangement links TRBV2 to TRBJ1-2; D not certain. The CDR3 is 15 amino acids. Trimming stripped 4 bases from V and 3 bases from J, with 15 bases between. The V gene's germline CDR1 is SNHLY and CDR2 FYNNEI.

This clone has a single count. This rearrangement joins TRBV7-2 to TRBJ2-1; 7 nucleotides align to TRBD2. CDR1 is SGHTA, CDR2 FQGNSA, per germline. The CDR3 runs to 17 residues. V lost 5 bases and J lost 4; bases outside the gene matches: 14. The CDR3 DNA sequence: TGTGCCAGCAGCCTACAGGCGGGAGCAACACTATACAATGAGCAGTTCTTC. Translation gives CASSLQAGATLYNEQFF.